This T cell receptor beta chain stems from a study of cytomegalovirus exposure and HLA in healthy donors (dated by TCRdb to about 2017). Describing the broader study: An earlier analysis of approximately 640 of the donors reported approximately 270 Gb of sequence data and some 100 million unique TCR beta sequences from about 200 million T cells. In addition to the first cohort of around 670 subjects, a separate validation cohort of approximately 120 different subjects was used. About five DR-DQ haplotypes were treated as single units for association and clustering because of strong linkage in the cohort. HLA typing covered class I and class II loci at four-digit resolution. The number of donors typed differed by locus, with about 629-630 for A, B, C, DRB1 and DQB1, 522 for DQA1, over 600 for DPA1, and around 450 for DPB1. The genetic ancestry cluster associated with self-reported Caucasian donors included 81% of the roughly 400 genotyped donors. High-throughput TCR immunosequencing, statistical association of individual TCRs with disease status, and machine learning were combined to predict cytomegalovirus infection status. The study aimed to test whether cataloging public T cell receptors could reveal signatures of past pathogen exposure. The T cell repertoires of around 670 subjects were profiled by immunosequencing and related to cytomegalovirus serostatus. An earlier analysis of approximately 630 of the donors applied high-throughput TCR beta sequencing to assess whether each TCR beta V gene segment acted as functional or pseudogenic. Every repertoire in the discovery cohort had been generated on one and the same sequencing platform. Rather than drawing on any new phenotypic data, the later analysis identified candidate immune exposures from TCR beta sequences and the way those sequences occurred across donors. On average, roughly 250,000 unique TCR beta nucleotide sequences were sequenced per donor among 398 genotyped donors of the cohort, with 15% to 20% of those sequences being non-productive. To study patterns of TCR occurrence, a later analysis re-analyzed previously published TCR beta repertoires from under 750 donors and added high-resolution HLA genotyping. Around 330 gigabases of sequencing data and 91 million or so unique TCR sequences made up an early release that covered several hundred HLA-typed donors. Donor age, sex, ethnicity and CMV serostatus were compiled alongside the repertoire data. In a later genetic analysis, genome-wide SNP genotypes for about three fifths of the roughly 670 donors were used, and that subset was treated as a discovery cohort.

Receptors were amplified or captured by the immunoSEQ multiplex PCR assay. For the multiplex PCR, a mixture combining 60 forward primers for TCR Vbeta segments and 13 reverse primers for TCR Jbeta segments was used. The CDR3 region of rearranged TCR beta genes was amplified from genomic DNA with a multiplex PCR assay. Amplified TCR beta libraries were sequenced as 87-base-pair reads on the Illumina HiSeq System. On the authors' methods: A later analysis counted about 82 million unique TCR beta chains across the 690 or so repertoires, and some 12 million of these chains were shared by at least two donors. Raw reads were error-corrected and collapsed into unique sequences by a nearest-neighbor algorithm in which closely related sequences were merged to remove PCR and sequencing errors. To assign V, D and J gene segments, CDR3 sequences were aligned to IMGT reference sequences. For a sequence to be retained, a match of at least six nucleotides to both a V gene segment and a J gene segment was required. A rearrangement was called productive if the CDR3 had no stop codons and remained in frame with V and J, and every other rearrangement was called non-productive. Following IMGT convention, CDR3 was defined as the stretch from the second conserved V-encoded cysteine up to the conserved J-encoded phenylalanine. The earlier analysis of some 600 of the donors excluded sequences that lacked an unambiguous match to a single V gene segment. In an earlier analysis of some 590 of the donors, V segments were called functional above 56.7% productive rearrangements and were called segregating when the between-donor standard deviation exceeded 5%. To diagnose cytomegalovirus status from the catalog of TCR beta chain sequences, a statistical classification framework was built. V and J gene assignment, in a later analysis, came from comparing TCR nucleotide sequences with IMGT/GENE-DB human TR gene sequences. Using the TCRdist pipeline, a later analysis assigned CDR3 sequences along with most-parsimonious VDJ recombination scenarios. In a later analysis, every TCR beta chain was defined by the combination of its CDR3 amino acid sequence and its V-gene family, and reads without a unique V-gene family were dropped. In a later analysis, 500 to 650 highly shared, low-generation-probability nucleotide sequences were removed to address suspected cross-contamination and a sequencing artifact. For each public chain, a later analysis derived a clonal expansion index from normalized ranks of inferred template counts within each repertoire. In a later analysis, generation probabilities were computed using a VDJ recombination model fitted to out-of-frame rearrangements, and the results were checked against IGoR. In a later analysis, TCR-TCR, TCR-HLA and TCR-CMV co-occurrence was scored with hypergeometric tests, and a repertoire-size bias correction was applied to TCR pairs. A later analysis estimated false discovery rates by permuting HLA or CMV assignments 20 times. A later analysis grouped co-occurring TCRs with DBSCAN, adding TCRdist sequence similarity when clustering within HLA-allele-positive subsets. Co-occurrence clustering excluded repertoires with fewer than 30,000 or more than 120,000 public chains, plus five with anomalous nucleotide sharing. TCRdb limited this immuneACCESS table to in-frame rearrangements with V and J called. A share of clones is missing; checked studies link under half to unresolved V genes, and the rest is unexplained. V, J and clone size are taken as reported in that table, and D and trimming were inferred from the DNA itself. A total of approximately 170,000 clones appear in this sample, roughly 85% of them only once. The top ten clones comprise about a tenth of the sample.

In the case of this clone: Its antigen is unknown. Base qualities are missing; no much larger clone stands one base away.

The investigation overall reported the following: Because counts were too low, approximately 18 rarely observed V segments, including chromosome 9 orphons, were excluded from the earlier analysis of about 500 of the donors. Because HLA typing was unavailable for some donors at each locus, only the typed subset was used in association tests. An association between a missense DCLRE1C variant and V-gene and J-gene trimming of TCR beta chains was found in a later genetic analysis and replicated in an independent cohort. Cytomegalovirus status was reported to be diagnosed by the classifier with high specificity and sensitivity in both the original and validation cohorts. In this cohort, only TCR beta chains were sequenced, and detectable features were limited by the absence of alpha or paired-chain data. Linkage disequilibrium might explain the correlated functional status among segregating V segments, but an unknown experimental factor could not be ruled out. Roughly uniform sequencing depth across donors was assumed in presence/absence analyses, although this assumption may not hold. Compared with the 666-donor mean, donors in an Asian-associated ancestry cluster had fewer N-insertions in productive TCRs, according to a later genetic analysis. Specific HLA alleles were associated with more than 15,000 TCR beta sequences at a false discovery rate of 0.05 in a later analysis. The study gave a list of 150 to 200 TCR beta chains associated with cytomegalovirus. A further reported finding was that TCR beta sequences accurately predicted the HLA-A and HLA-B alleles for most subjects in the first cohort. According to a later analysis, parvovirus B19, influenza, CMV and Epstein-Barr virus appeared linked to several top co-occurrence clusters. In vitro tests confirmed that a few of the cytomegalovirus-associated TCR beta chains recognize cytomegalovirus antigens. Immune exposure information for the cohort was limited to CMV serostatus. When HLA alleles, especially DR and DQ, strongly co-occurred, attributing TCR associations to individual alleles was difficult. An earlier analysis of approximately 540 of the donors showed that most TCR beta V segments appeared in productive rearrangements either about 87% or about 30% of the time, which broadly matched IMGT annotations. Most TCR sequences were observed very rarely across donors, whereas some public TCRs were present in many individuals. The authors suggested that the approach could potentially be extended to other disease states and immunological phenotypes. Some IMGT-functional V segments, including TRBV6-2 and TRBV6-3, could not be distinguished by the 87-base-pair reads and were therefore excluded. A group of highly shared sequence variants was considered likely to be a technical artifact of the sequencing pipeline. In a later analysis, TCR association rates were found to vary across HLA loci, with the most associated TCRs seen for DRB1 alleles and the fewest for HLA-C alleles. Most CMV-associated TCR beta chains appeared to be HLA-restricted in a later analysis, and the HLA associations seemed to be driven largely by CMV exposure. In a later analysis, HLA-associated TCR beta chains were found to be more clonally expanded and to have lower generation probabilities than equally common non-associated chains.

The CDR3 runs 15 amino acids, cysteine and phenylalanine included. Just the 45-base CDR3 DNA is kept, in frame starting at base 1. V and J are truncated by 3 bases and 3 bases respectively, leaving an intervening sequence of 11 bases. CDR1 and CDR2 were assigned from the germline V gene as KGHSH and LQKENI. The cohort was made up of approximately 670 healthy bone marrow donors. Cohort members were all nominally healthy when sampled, although unrecorded immune exposures were likely present. The donor was CMV seropositive and belonged to the group of more than 250 seropositive cohort members. Each donor provided a peripheral blood sample, and peripheral blood mononuclear cells were used for TCR beta sequencing. Genomic DNA was extracted from the blood cell samples with the Qiagen DNeasy Blood Extraction Kit.

Material: PBMCs. This receptor was taken from a man between 18 and 35 years old in good health and CMV-seropositive. The chain is encoded by TRBV18 joined to TRBJ2-2; the D gene is perhaps TRBD1, on 5 matching bases. Here the CDR3 is given as CASSPNKGHTGELFF. The nucleotide sequence reads TGTGCCAGCTCACCTAATAAGGGGCACACCGGGGAGCTGTTTTTT. With all but the CDR3 taken from the reference TRBV18 and TRBJ2-2 genes, the full variable domain is: NAGVMQNPRHLVRRRGQEARLRCSPMKGHSHVYWYRQLPEEGLKFMVYLQKENIIDESGMPKERFSAEFPKEGPSILRIQQVVRGDSAAYFCASSPNKGHTGELFFGEGSRLTVL.